The entry below gives a single T cell receptor beta chain sequence along with its context. Its antigen is currently not known. Base qualities are not provided; no much larger clone lies one nucleotide away. The immunoSEQ Assay, a bias-controlled multiplex PCR, was used to amplify TCRbeta CDR3 regions from genomic DNA. On the authors' methods: Nucleated cell counts per sample were estimated from amplification of reference gene primers within the assay. Sequence reads were collapsed and filtered to measure the absolute abundance of every unique TCRbeta CDR3 rearrangement. For each sample, productive Simpson clonality was calculated as the square root of Simpson's diversity index over productive rearrangements. TCRdb took this table from immuneACCESS and kept in-frame rearrangements with V and J called. Such tables lack part of the clones; where checked against another copy, unresolved V genes explain under half of the gap, and the rest is unexplained. From that table come the V and J calls and clone size; the DNA was used to work out D and trimming. This sample comprises tens of thousands of clones, around 83% of them detected only once. About 4.6% of the sample belongs to the ten largest clones.

Collaborating institutions collected whole blood in K2EDTA tubes following their own protocols. For TCRbeta analysis, collaborators shipped samples in one of three forms: frozen whole blood, isolated PBMCs, or DNA extracted from either of those sample types. This specimen comes from a study of blood T cell repertoires in COVID-19 (dated by TCRdb to 2020 to 2022). For the wider study: The collaborator samples originated in the United States, Italy and Spain and spanned the acute and convalescent phases of COVID-19. The prospective study material was composed of cDNA or gDNA derived from T cells, B-cell-depleted T cells, or PBMCs. Subjects who had been exposed to COVID-19, were actively infected with it, or had recovered from it provided the deeply sampled blood TCRbeta repertoires that made up the dataset. The repertoires were released in a freely available public database intended as a resource for research on the immune response to SARS-CoV-2. The samples were drawn from two sources: the first 160 participants of the ongoing ImmuneRACE study, and 950 to 1,500 subjects contributed by 6 global collaborators. The sample metadata nearly always contained a de-identified subject ID, COVID-19 status, age in years and sex. Where available, HLA class I and class II types were taken from metadata supplied by the sample provider and were not determined by assay-based typing. Summary of the overall study and its limitations: How much clinical and demographic metadata was included differed by source and by participant, and the metadata was provided uncurated.

Its CDR3 holds 13 amino acids, cysteine through phenylalanine. Of the read, only the CDR3 DNA is kept; its 39 bases are in frame from base 1. According to the germline V gene, CDR1 reads SQVTM and CDR2 reads ANQGSEA. V and J are truncated by 7 bases and 4 bases respectively, leaving an intervening sequence of 16 bases. This sequence originates from a man aged 60 to 75 with acute or convalescent COVID-19. The V gene is TRBV29-1 and the J gene is TRBJ2-5, and the D gene may be TRBD1, 6 bases matching. Sequenced material: peripheral blood. Read as DNA, the sequence is TGCAGCGCTAGGGATGGGGGCGGAGAGACCCAGTACTTC. This is translated as CSARDGGGETQYF.